This TCR beta chain came from a study of blood T cell repertoires in COVID-19. V lost 1 base and J 11 bases, leaving 15 bases between the germline ends. This CDR3 comprises 13 residues. CDR1 SGHVS and CDR2 FQNEAQ come from the germline V gene. As originally analysed: Using reference gene primer amplification, nucleated cell counts were estimated. Profiling relied on immunoSEQ multiplex PCR, and the TCRdb table lists in-frame clones only, not all of them. The V and J calls and clone size come from that table; D and trimming were worked out from the DNA. The data hold some 240,000 clones, with approximately 80% observed a single time.

The genes are TRBV7-8 and TRBJ2-7; possible D gene TRBD2, 6 bases. Sequencing used peripheral blood. The sequence came from a woman in her thirties or forties who had recovered from COVID-19. The CDR3 DNA reads TGTGCCAGCAGCTTAGTCGTAGGCGGAGGGGAGTACTTC. This translates into CASSLVVGGGEYF. Supplemented by reference TRBV7-8 and TRBJ2-7, the full variable domain reads GAGVSQSPRYKVAKRGQDVALRCDPISGHVSLFWYQQALGQGPEFLTYFQNEAQLDKSGLPSDRFFAERPEGSVSTLKIQRTQQEDSAVYLCASSLVVGGGEYFGPGTRLTVT.